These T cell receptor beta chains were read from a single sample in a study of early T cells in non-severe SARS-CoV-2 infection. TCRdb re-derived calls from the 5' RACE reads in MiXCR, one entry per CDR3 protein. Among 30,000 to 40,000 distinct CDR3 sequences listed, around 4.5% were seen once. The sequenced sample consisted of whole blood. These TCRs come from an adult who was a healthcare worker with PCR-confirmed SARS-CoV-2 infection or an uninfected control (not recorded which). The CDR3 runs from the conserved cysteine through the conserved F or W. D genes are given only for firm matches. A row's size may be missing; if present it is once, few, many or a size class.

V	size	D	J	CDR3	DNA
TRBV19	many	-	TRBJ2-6	CASSIRRSGANVLTF	TGTGCCAGTAGTATACGGCGGTCGGGGGCCAACGTCCTGACTTTC
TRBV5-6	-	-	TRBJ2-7	CASSPRRGTYEQYF	TGTGCCAGCAGCCCACGGAGGGGGACCTACGAGCAGTACTTC
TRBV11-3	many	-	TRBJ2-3	CASSFEGGTDTQYF	TGTGCCAGCAGCTTTGAGGGAGGCACAGATACGCAGTATTTT
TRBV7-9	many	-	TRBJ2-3	CASCPSGTDTQYF	TGTGCCAGCTGCCCTAGCGGCACAGATACGCAGTATTTT
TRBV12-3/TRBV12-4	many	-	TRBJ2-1	CASTLGQFDNEQFF	TGTGCCAGCACTTTAGGACAGTTTGACAATGAGCAGTTCTTC
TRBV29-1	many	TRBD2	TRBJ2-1	CSVRREANEQFF	TGCAGCGTTCGACGGGAGGCGAATGAGCAGTTCTTC
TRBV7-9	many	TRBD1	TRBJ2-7	CASGQDSYEQYF	TGTGCCTCGGGACAGGACTCCTACGAGCAGTACTTC
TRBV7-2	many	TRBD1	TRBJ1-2	CASSHRTGYGYTF	TGTGCCAGCAGTCATAGGACAGGCTATGGCTACACCTTC
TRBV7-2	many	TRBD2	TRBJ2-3	CASSLGLATDTQYF	TGTGCCAGCAGCCTGGGACTAGCCACAGATACGCAGTATTTT
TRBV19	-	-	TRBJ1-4	CASSADSSYQKLFF	TGTGCCAGTAGTGCGGACAGCTCTTATCAAAAACTGTTTTTT
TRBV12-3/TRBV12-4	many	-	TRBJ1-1	CASSLAGVRAFF	TGTGCCAGCAGTTTAGCAGGGGTTCGCGCTTTCTTT
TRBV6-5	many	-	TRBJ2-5	CASKGAVIETQYF	TGTGCCAGCAAAGGAGCGGTAATAGAGACCCAGTACTTC
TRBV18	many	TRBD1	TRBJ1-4	CASSPRTGENEKLFF	TGTGCCAGCTCACCAAGAACAGGGGAGAATGAAAAACTGTTTTTT
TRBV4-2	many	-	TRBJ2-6	CASSLADLGHSGANVLTF	TGTGCCAGCAGCCTGGCTGACCTAGGTCACTCTGGGGCCAACGTCCTGACTTTC
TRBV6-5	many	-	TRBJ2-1	CASSSRTAYNEQFF	TGTGCCAGCAGTTCGAGGACAGCCTACAATGAGCAGTTCTTC
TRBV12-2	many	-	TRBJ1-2	CASPVGPNYGYTF	TGTGCAAGCCCTGTGGGGCCCAACTATGGCTACACCTTC
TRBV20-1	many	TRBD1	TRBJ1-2	CSARSGQGARYGYTF	TGCAGTGCTAGGTCGGGACAGGGGGCACGGTATGGCTACACCTTC
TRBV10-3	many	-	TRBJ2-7	CAIRDGSSYEQYF	TGTGCCATCAGGGACGGCAGCTCCTACGAGCAGTACTTC
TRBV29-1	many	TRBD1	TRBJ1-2	CSVGQGALGYGYTF	TGCAGCGTAGGACAGGGGGCGCTCGGGTATGGCTACACCTTC
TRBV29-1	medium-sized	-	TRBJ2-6	CSVARDVDSGANVLTF	TGCAGCGTTGCTAGGGACGTCGACTCTGGGGCCAACGTCCTGACTTTC
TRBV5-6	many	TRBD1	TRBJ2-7	CASSLERTGGSYEQYF	TGTGCCAGCAGCTTGGAGAGGACAGGGGGTTCCTACGAGCAGTACTTC
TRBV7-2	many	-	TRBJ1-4	CASSLGAGGREKLFF	TGTGCCAGCAGCTTAGGTGCCGGGGGCAGGGAAAAACTGTTTTTT
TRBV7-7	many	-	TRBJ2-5	CASSPVSPQETQYF	TGTGCCAGCAGCCCTGTCTCTCCCCAAGAGACCCAGTACTTC
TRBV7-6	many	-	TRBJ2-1	CAILRSGSSYNEQFF	TGTGCCATCCTTCGGAGTGGGAGCTCCTACAATGAGCAGTTCTTC
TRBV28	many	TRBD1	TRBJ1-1	CASSAPLGQGDTEAFF	TGTGCCAGCAGCGCCCCACTGGGACAGGGGGACACTGAAGCTTTCTTT
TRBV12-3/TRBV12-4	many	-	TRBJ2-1	CASSYWDEQFF	TGTGCCAGCAGTTATTGGGATGAGCAGTTCTTC
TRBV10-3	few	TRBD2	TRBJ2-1	CAISASGSSYNEQFF	TGTGCCATCAGTGCTAGCGGGAGCTCCTACAATGAGCAGTTCTTC
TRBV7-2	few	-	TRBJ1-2	CASSPTGFNYGYTF	TGTGCCAGCAGCCCGACAGGTTTTAACTATGGCTACACCTTC
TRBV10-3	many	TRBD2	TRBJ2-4	CAISDSGRAAKNIQYF	TGTGCCATCAGTGATAGCGGGAGGGCAGCCAAAAACATTCAGTACTTC
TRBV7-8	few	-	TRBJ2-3	CASSLVFSAQQYTQYF	TGTGCCAGCAGCTTAGTTTTTAGCGCCCAGCAATATACGCAGTATTTT
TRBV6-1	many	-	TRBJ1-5	CASSDHTFQPQHF	TGTGCCAGCAGTGATCATACCTTTCAGCCCCAGCATTTT
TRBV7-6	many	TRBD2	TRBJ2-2	CASSWIAGGNTGELFF	TGTGCCAGCAGCTGGATAGCGGGGGGCAACACCGGGGAGCTGTTTTTT
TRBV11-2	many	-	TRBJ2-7	CASIRAFEQYF	TGTGCCAGCATCCGGGCTTTCGAGCAGTACTTC
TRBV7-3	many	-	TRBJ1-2	CASSPGLTAYYGYTF	TGTGCCAGCAGTCCAGGACTAACGGCATACTATGGCTACACCTTC
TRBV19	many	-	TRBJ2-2	CASITPNTGELFF	TGTGCCAGTATAACCCCTAACACCGGGGAGCTGTTTTTT
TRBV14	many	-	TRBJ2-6	CASSLSFLNWGTGANVLTF	TGTGCCAGCAGCCTATCCTTTCTGAATTGGGGGACTGGGGCCAACGTCCTGACTTTC
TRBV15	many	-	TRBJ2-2	CATSSGGNGELFF	TGTGCCACCAGCAGTGGGGGTAACGGGGAGCTGTTTTTT
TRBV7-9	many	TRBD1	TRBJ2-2	CASSSDRDTGELFF	TGTGCCAGCAGCTCTGACAGGGACACCGGGGAGCTGTTTTTT
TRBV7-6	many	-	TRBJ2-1	CASSTRTEEQFF	TGTGCCAGCAGCACACGGACGGAAGAGCAGTTCTTC
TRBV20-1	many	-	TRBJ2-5	CSAENQETQYF	TGCAGTGCCGAGAACCAAGAGACCCAGTACTTC
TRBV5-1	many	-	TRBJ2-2	CASSLNAGQLNTGELFF	TGCGCCAGCAGCCTCAACGCGGGACAGCTGAACACCGGGGAGCTGTTTTTT
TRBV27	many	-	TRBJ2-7	CASSARTSEQYF	TGTGCCAGCAGTGCCCGGACGAGCGAGCAGTACTTC
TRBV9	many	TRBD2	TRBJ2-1	CASSAGLAGFYNEQFF	TGTGCCAGCAGCGCCGGACTAGCGGGATTCTACAATGAGCAGTTCTTC
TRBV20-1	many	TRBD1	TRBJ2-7	CSAKQGSAYEQYF	TGCAGTGCCAAACAGGGGTCGGCCTACGAGCAGTACTTC